The T cell receptor (beta chain) under discussion was sequenced for a study of siplizumab effects on memory and regulatory T cells. Notes on the study in general: About 75-95% of proliferating CD4+ or CD8+ clones had no assignable naive or memory phenotype. The apparent diversity of naive T cells exceeded that of memory cells, and naive T cells seemed to make a major contribution to the alloresponse.

The CDR3 sequence is 15 residues long. Germline V gene lookup returns CDR1 MNHEY and CDR2 SVGAGI. The ends were cut back, 0 bases at V and 4 bases at J, with 10 bases in the middle. A remark on this clone: As yet, its antigen is unknown.

It was 85,000 to 100,000 TCR templates that were assayed per sample. Libraries were prepared by immunoSEQ multiplex PCR; TCRdb keeps only in-frame clonotypes and omits some of them. The profile shows tens of thousands of clones, more than 95% of them singletons. V usage is TRBV6-5 and J usage is TRBJ1-5; D not resolved. Source material: naive CD4+ T cells sorted from blood. The sequence came from a human donor in good health. CDR3 nucleotides: TGTGCCAGCAGTTACTCGAATCGGCCTAATCAGCCCCAGCATTTT. Its translation is CASSYSNRPNQPQHF.